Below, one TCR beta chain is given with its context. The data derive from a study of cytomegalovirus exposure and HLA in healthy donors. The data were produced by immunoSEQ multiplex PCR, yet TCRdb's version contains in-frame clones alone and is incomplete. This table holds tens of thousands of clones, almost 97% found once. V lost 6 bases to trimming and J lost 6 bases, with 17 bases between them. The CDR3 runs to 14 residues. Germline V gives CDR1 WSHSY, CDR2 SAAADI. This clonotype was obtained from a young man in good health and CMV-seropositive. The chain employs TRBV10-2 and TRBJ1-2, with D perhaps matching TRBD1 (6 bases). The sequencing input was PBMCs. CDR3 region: CASRREQGSNGYTF. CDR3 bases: TGCGCCAGCAGGAGGGAACAGGGTAGCAATGGCTACACCTTC.